A selection of T cell receptor beta chains follows, all from one sample in a study of T-cell memory formation after mild COVID-19. MiXCR, run by TCRdb on the 5' RACE reads, gives a single entry per CDR3 protein. The profile shows 350,000 or so distinct CDR3 sequences, roughly 20% of them singletons. The sample was PBMCs or a T cell subset sorted from them (not recorded which). The receptors shown here come from an adult woman who had mild COVID-19 (a few samples of this study predate the infection). Cell type and time point are not known. Each CDR3 is given with its conserved first and last residue. A D gene is named only where the DNA matches it firmly. Rows may omit the clone size; those that give it use once, few, many or a size class.

j_gene: TRBJ1-2
abundance: .
d_gene: .
len: 14
v_gene: TRBV18
CDR3nt: TGTGCCAGCTCACCGTCCCAGTCTTTGTATGGCTACACCTTC
CDR3aa: CASSPSQSLYGYTF

j_gene: TRBJ2-1
abundance: few
d_gene: TRBD1
len: 14
v_gene: TRBV18
CDR3nt: TGTGCCAGCTCAACCGGACAGGGGGCATACGGGCAGTTCTTC
CDR3aa: CASSTGQGAYGQFF

j_gene: TRBJ2-5
abundance: .
d_gene: TRBD1
len: 15
v_gene: TRBV5-1
CDR3nt: TGCGCCAGCAGCTTGGGGGACAGGGGGTCCGAGACCCAGTACTTC
CDR3aa: CASSLGDRGSETQYF

j_gene: TRBJ2-2
abundance: .
d_gene: .
len: 13
v_gene: TRBV6-5
CDR3nt: TGTGCCAGCAGTCAACAGGACTCCGGGGAGCTGTTTTTT
CDR3aa: CASSQQDSGELFF

j_gene: TRBJ1-1
abundance: .
d_gene: .
len: 12
v_gene: TRBV11-3
CDR3nt: TGTGCCAGCAGCTCCCGGTGGGCTGAAGCTTTCTTT
CDR3aa: CASSSRWAEAFF

j_gene: TRBJ2-2
abundance: few
d_gene: .
len: 12
v_gene: TRBV20-1
CDR3nt: TGCAGTGCTACTCACTATACCGGGGAGCTGTTTTTT
CDR3aa: CSATHYTGELFF

j_gene: TRBJ2-2
abundance: .
d_gene: .
len: 14
v_gene: TRBV4-3
CDR3nt: TGCGCCAGCAGCCAAGAAGGGTCCACCGGGGAGCTGTTTTTT
CDR3aa: CASSQEGSTGELFF

j_gene: TRBJ2-7
abundance: .
d_gene: TRBD1
len: 12
v_gene: TRBV29-1
CDR3nt: TGCAGCGTTGGAACAGGGGAATACGAGCAGTACTTC
CDR3aa: CSVGTGEYEQYF

j_gene: TRBJ2-1
abundance: few
d_gene: TRBD1
len: 13
v_gene: TRBV10-3
CDR3nt: TGTGCCATCAGTGGACAGGGCTACAATGAGCAGTTCTTC
CDR3aa: CAISGQGYNEQFF

j_gene: TRBJ2-7
abundance: few
d_gene: .
len: 10
v_gene: TRBV20-1
CDR3nt: TGCAGTGCTGCCAAGGACGAGCAGTACTTC
CDR3aa: CSAAKDEQYF

j_gene: TRBJ2-5
abundance: .
d_gene: .
len: 13
v_gene: TRBV7-3
CDR3nt: TGTGCCAGCAGCCCCGAGGGGTCGGGGACCCAGTACTTC
CDR3aa: CASSPEGSGTQYF

j_gene: TRBJ1-6
abundance: few
d_gene: .
len: 15
v_gene: TRBV28
CDR3nt: TGTGCCAGCAGTTCCCAGGGAGGAGCCCGTGGGACCCTCCACTTT
CDR3aa: CASSSQGGARGTLHF

j_gene: TRBJ2-3
abundance: .
d_gene: TRBD2
len: 14
v_gene: TRBV12-3/TRBV12-4
CDR3nt: TGTGCCAGCAGTCCGGGACTAACCACAGATACGCAGTATTTT
CDR3aa: CASSPGLTTDTQYF

j_gene: TRBJ2-5
abundance: few
d_gene: .
len: 15
v_gene: TRBV6-1
CDR3nt: TGTGCCAGCAGTGAAGTGTGGCAGATGCGAGAGACCCAGTACTTC
CDR3aa: CASSEVWQMRETQYF

j_gene: TRBJ1-5
abundance: .
d_gene: TRBD1
len: 18
v_gene: TRBV20-1
CDR3nt: TGCAGTGCTAGAGATCGGAGCACCGGGACAGGGGGTGCTCAGCCCCAGCATTTT
CDR3aa: CSARDRSTGTGGAQPQHF

j_gene: TRBJ2-1
abundance: few
d_gene: .
len: 15
v_gene: TRBV5-6
CDR3nt: TGTGCCAGCAGCACCCAGGGGACGGCATACAATGAGCAGTTCTTC
CDR3aa: CASSTQGTAYNEQFF

j_gene: TRBJ2-5
abundance: few
d_gene: .
len: 14
v_gene: TRBV30
CDR3nt: TGTGCCTGGAGTAGACCGACCGGGACTGGAACTCGGGACTTC
CDR3aa: CAWSRPTGTGTRDF

j_gene: TRBJ2-1
abundance: .
d_gene: TRBD2
len: 15
v_gene: TRBV7-3
CDR3nt: TGTGCCAGCAGCTTTAATGGACTAGCGGGAGACGAGCAGTTCTTC
CDR3aa: CASSFNGLAGDEQFF

j_gene: TRBJ2-7
abundance: .
d_gene: .
len: 14
v_gene: TRBV12-3/TRBV12-4
CDR3nt: TGTGCCAGCAGTTCAGGGACCGGGTTCTACGAGCAGTACTTC
CDR3aa: CASSSGTGFYEQYF

j_gene: TRBJ1-2
abundance: few
d_gene: .
len: 16
v_gene: TRBV20-1
CDR3nt: TGCAGTGCTAGACAATTACAGGGTCCTGAAGCCTATGGCTACACCTTC
CDR3aa: CSARQLQGPEAYGYTF

j_gene: TRBJ2-1
abundance: .
d_gene: TRBD2
len: 23
v_gene: TRBV7-6
CDR3nt: TGTGCCAGCAGCTTAGTTTTTCGGAAGGGACTAGCGGGACCCCGAGGGGCCTACAATGAGCAGTTCTTC
CDR3aa: CASSLVFRKGLAGPRGAYNEQFF

j_gene: TRBJ1-5
abundance: few
d_gene: .
len: 16
v_gene: TRBV15
CDR3nt: TGTGCCACCAGTAAACGAGGAGGGGCTAGCAATCAGCCCCAGCATTTT
CDR3aa: CATSKRGGASNQPQHF

j_gene: TRBJ2-2
abundance: .
d_gene: .
len: 13
v_gene: TRBV6-6
CDR3nt: TGTGCCAGCAGCCAAAACCTGGGCGGGGAGCTGTTTTTT
CDR3aa: CASSQNLGGELFF

j_gene: TRBJ1-2
abundance: many
d_gene: TRBD1
len: 13
v_gene: TRBV6-1
CDR3nt: TGTGCCAGCAAACCGGGACAGGGGGCTGGCTACACCTTC
CDR3aa: CASKPGQGAGYTF

j_gene: TRBJ2-5
abundance: .
d_gene: TRBD2
len: 15
v_gene: TRBV4-3
CDR3nt: TGCGCCAGCAGCCAACTAGCGGGTCCGCAAGAGACCCAGTACTTC
CDR3aa: CASSQLAGPQETQYF

j_gene: TRBJ1-1
abundance: many
d_gene: TRBD1
len: 15
v_gene: TRBV5-1
CDR3nt: TGCGCCAGCAGCTTCTACAGGGGCCTTTACACTGAAGCTTTCTTT
CDR3aa: CASSFYRGLYTEAFF

j_gene: TRBJ1-1
abundance: .
d_gene: .
len: 15
v_gene: TRBV7-3
CDR3nt: TGTGCCAGCAGCGTCAGACAAGGAGCGGTCACTGAAGCTTTCTTT
CDR3aa: CASSVRQGAVTEAFF

j_gene: TRBJ2-7
abundance: .
d_gene: .
len: 12
v_gene: TRBV6-1
CDR3nt: TGTGCCAGCATGACAGGCATCTACGAGCAGTACTTC
CDR3aa: CASMTGIYEQYF

j_gene: TRBJ1-1
abundance: .
d_gene: .
len: 15
v_gene: TRBV5-1
CDR3nt: TGCGCCAGCAGCTTTTTAGAGGGGTTGAACACTGAAGCTTTCTTT
CDR3aa: CASSFLEGLNTEAFF

j_gene: TRBJ1-2
abundance: .
d_gene: TRBD1
len: 14
v_gene: TRBV2
CDR3nt: TGTGCCAGCATGGGGCAGGGGGCCGCCTATGGCTACACCTTC
CDR3aa: CASMGQGAAYGYTF